This passage covers 23 T cell receptor beta chains from one sample sequenced in a study of Ad26.COV2.S vaccination and SARS-CoV-2 variants. The treatment was: around 19 received Ad26.COV2.S at low or high dose, single or two shots; a few received placebo; per-sample allocation not given. The investigators took samples on day 63 after the first vaccine or placebo injection. Here immunoSEQ multiplex PCR was the method, and the copy in TCRdb shows in-frame clones only, minus some. The sample includes hundreds of thousands of clones, roughly 90% of them seen just once. The material sequenced was peripheral blood, taken in a trial of Ad26.COV2.S vaccine versus placebo. These receptors all stem from a person aged 18-60 years who received the Ad26.COV2.S COVID-19 vaccine or a placebo.

The CDR3 loop is CASSLGDGSSYEQYF. CDR3 coding DNA: TGTGCCAGCAGCTTGGGAGACGGTAGCTCCTACGAGCAGTACTTC. The rearrangement links TRBV11-3 to TRBJ2-7; D perhaps matches TRBD2 (5 bases). CDR3 length equals 15 residues. The germline V gene has CDR1 SGHNT and CDR2 YENEEA. Trimming pared 3 bases from V and 0 bases from J, leaving 12 bases between.

The chain links TRBV4-2 to TRBJ2-1; the D is unclear. Germline V gene data show CDR1 as LGHNA and CDR2 as YNFKEQ. This CDR3 contains 16 residues. V lost 3 bases, J lost 0 bases, and 12 bases lay in between. The CDR3 nucleotides are TGTGCCAGCAGCCAGGTGGCTCAGAGCTCCTACAATGAGCAGTTCTTC. Residues: CASSQVAQSSYNEQFF.

V gene TRBV7-2 combines with J gene TRBJ1-2; 9 positions agree with TRBD1. This CDR3 has 13 residues. Germline CDR1 SGHTA, CDR2 FQGNSA. J gave up 7 bases and V 5 bases, and 5 bases lay outside the gene matches. CDR3 amino acids: CASSLQGARGYTF. The DNA for the CDR3 is TGTGCCAGCAGCCTACAGGGGGCGCGTGGCTACACCTTC.

V gene TRBV7-9 combines with J gene TRBJ2-4; no clear D. The germline CDR1 and CDR2 sequences are SEHNR and FQNEAQ (reference sequence). The CDR3 loop spans 17 amino acids. Trimming took off 5 bases at V and 7 bases at J, with 24 bases between the two ends. Here the CDR3 DNA reads TGTGCCAGCAGCCTAGGGCTCAGACCTCCTTATGGTAACATTCAGTACTTC. This codes for CASSLGLRPPYGNIQYF.

The chain combines TRBV30 with TRBJ2-1, with D maybe TRBD1 (6 bases). Germline lookup yields CDR1 GTSNPN and CDR2 SVGIG (reference sequence). The ends were cut back, 0 bases at V and 10 bases at J, with 13 bases in the middle. CDR3 size: 13 residues. CDR3 residues: CAWSVTGYGEQFF. The CDR3 DNA follows: TGTGCCTGGAGTGTAACAGGGTACGGGGAGCAGTTCTTC. The complete variable domain, with remaining parts taken from reference TRBV30 and TRBJ2-1, reads SQTIHQWPATLVQPVGSPLSLECTVEGTSNPNLYWYRQAAGRGLQLLFYSVGIGQISSEVPQNLSASRPQDRQFILSSKKLLLSDSGFYLCAWSVTGYGEQFFGPGTRLTVL.

This chain links TRBV30 with TRBJ2-2; 11 nucleotides align to TRBD1. Looked up from germline, CDR1 is GTSNPN and CDR2 is SVGIG (reference sequence). There are 14 residues in the CDR3. CDR3 loop: CAQDGTGGTGELFF. The CDR3 DNA follows: TGTGCACAGGACGGGACAGGGGGTACCGGGGAGCTGTTTTTT.

The chain has TRBV18 and TRBJ2-5; D remains unclear. This CDR3 has 16 amino acids. V gave up 4 bases and J gave up 5 bases, with 20 bases separating them. From germline, CDR1 is KGHSH and CDR2 LQKENI. This CDR3 is CASSRSPLSVGETQYF. CDR3 nucleotide sequence: TGTGCCAGCTCACGTAGCCCATTATCCGTGGGGGAGACCCAGTACTTC.

This clone has a handful of counts. The rearrangement uses TRBV6-5 and TRBJ1-5, with a weak D call TRBD1 (6 bases). V shed 8 bases and J shed 5 bases, with 13 bases lying between them. The CDR3 runs to 13 residues. The germline gives CDR1 MNHEY, CDR2 SVGAGI. The CDR3 coding sequence is TGTGCCAGCCAGGTACAGGGCCATCAGCCCCAGCATTTT. This translates into CASQVQGHQPQHF.

This clone was seen a few times. This chain links TRBV6-5 with TRBJ1-1; no firm D call. The germline V gene encodes CDR1 MNHEY and CDR2 SVGAGI. The V end lost 0 bases, the J end lost 6 bases, and 5 bases lay between the germline ends. The CDR3 consists of 12 residues. CDR3 coding DNA: TGTGCCAGCAGTTACTCGGCTTCTGAAGCTTTCTTT. Translation: CASSYSASEAFF.

V and J are TRBV14 and TRBJ2-2, with 8 bases lining up with TRBD1. Trimming removed 4 bases from V and 5 bases from J; junction bases left unmatched: 9. The germline CDR1 and CDR2 sequences are SGHDN and FVKESK. CDR3 length: 16 amino acids. CDR3 bases: TGTGCCAGCAGCCCGTGGACAGGGAGTTGGACCGGGGAGCTGTTTTTT. Translation: CASSPWTGSWTGELFF.

The J gene is TRBJ1-2, the V gene TRBV3-1 (or the pseudogene TRBV3-2); D call uncertain. Germline assignment: CDR1 LGHDT and CDR2 YNNKEL (reference sequence). V was trimmed by 1 base and J by 5 bases, leaving 14 bases between them. The CDR3 extends over 15 amino acids. CDR3 bases: TGTGCCAGCAGCCAAGGAGTCACATTGAGGTATGGCTACACCTTC. It translates to CASSQGVTLRYGYTF.

The rearrangement links TRBV27 to TRBJ1-3; no clear D gene. Germline values: CDR1 MNHEY, CDR2 SMNVEV (reference sequence). The CDR3 has 15 amino acids. Trimming pared 6 bases from V and 3 bases from J, leaving 15 bases between. The CDR3 bases are TGTGCCAGCAGCTCCGACCGGGCTGGTGGAAACACCATATATTTT. Residues: CASSSDRAGGNTIYF.

The chain carries TRBV6-2 or TRBV6-3 and TRBJ2-7, with D perhaps matching TRBD2 (5 bases). The CDR3 extends over 15 amino acids. V gave up 6 bases and J gave up 0 bases, with 15 bases separating them. CDR1 and CDR2 (germline): MNHEY, SVGEGT. The CDR3 is CASSPEGLPSYEQYF. The CDR3 region has the DNA TGTGCCAGCAGCCCCGAGGGTCTCCCCTCCTACGAGCAGTACTTC.

The chain couples TRBV19 to TRBJ1-1; D is possibly TRBD1 (6 bases). V shed 3 bases and J shed 1 base, with 15 bases lying between them. Germline V lookup: CDR1 LNHDA, CDR2 SQIVND (reference sequence). The CDR3 consists of 16 residues. The CDR3 nucleotides read TGTGCCAGTAGTATCCTCCCGACAGGCCCGAACACTGAAGCTTTCTTT. This translates into CASSILPTGPNTEAFF.

This sequence joins TRBV3-1 (or the pseudogene TRBV3-2) and TRBJ2-5, with D possibly TRBD1 on 5 matching bases. This CDR3 is 15 amino acids long. Trimming stripped 6 bases from V and 5 bases from J, with 19 bases between. Germline loops: CDR1 LGHDT, CDR2 YNNKEL (reference sequence). CDR3 amino acids: CASSPDILKLETQYF. DNA for the CDR3: TGTGCCAGCAGTCCGGACATCCTGAAGTTGGAGACCCAGTACTTC.

Concerning this clone itself: Other DNA sequences in the sample encode the same CDR3. The rearrangement links TRBV28 to TRBJ1-5; D unresolved. The CDR3 sequence is 11 residues long. Germline V CDR1 and CDR2: MDHEN, SYDVKM. V dropped 5 bases and J dropped 4 bases, with 3 bases sitting between them. In DNA, the CDR3 is TGTGCCAGCAGTGGGAATCAGCCCCAGCATTTT. This sequence encodes CASSGNQPQHF.

The chain has TRBV4-1 and TRBJ2-3; D is uncertain. Germline V gene data show CDR1 as MGHRA and CDR2 as YSYEKL. The CDR3 is 12 residues long. The ends were cut back, 1 base at V and 5 bases at J, with 4 bases in the middle. CDR3 amino acids: CASSQGGDTQYF. DNA of the CDR3: TGCGCCAGCAGCCAAGGGGGAGATACGCAGTATTTT.

This clone was observed a handful of times. This chain uses TRBV5-4 with TRBJ1-5, with 9 bases fitting TRBD1. This CDR3 spans 15 amino acids. Germline CDR1 and CDR2: SGHNT and YYREEE (reference sequence). After removal of 4 bases from V and 6 bases from J, the junction contained 8 bases not matched to a gene. The CDR3 region is CASSRDRGLGQPQHF. The CDR3, as DNA: TGTGCCAGCAGCCGAGACAGGGGGTTAGGTCAGCCCCAGCATTTT. Together with reference TRBV5-4 and TRBJ1-5, the CDR3 gives the full variable domain: ETGVTQSPTHLIKTRGQQVTLRCSSQSGHNTVSWYQQALGQGPQFIFQYYREEENGRGNFPPRFSGLQFPNYSSELNVNALELDDSALYLCASSRDRGLGQPQHFGDGTRLSIL.

The chain joins TRBV7-2 to TRBJ1-4, with 7 bases matching TRBD1. The V gene end was trimmed by 5 bases and the J gene end by 0 bases; junction bases not matched to a gene: 9. The CDR3 contains 17 residues. Germline assignment: CDR1 SGHTA and CDR2 FQGNSA. CDR3 sequence: CASSPRDRLATNEKLFF. Written as DNA, the CDR3 is TGTGCCAGCAGCCCCCGGGACAGACTTGCAACTAATGAAAAACTGTTTTTT.

This chain connects TRBV27 to TRBJ2-3; perhaps TRBD1 as D (5 bases). Germline CDR1 and CDR2: MNHEY and SMNVEV (reference sequence). CDR3 length equals 16 residues. The germline V and J ends were trimmed by 3 bases and 2 bases, with 15 bases remaining between them. Written as DNA, the CDR3 is TGTGCCAGCAGTTTGGCCGAGACAGTTTCCACAGATACGCAGTATTTT. Encoded protein: CASSLAETVSTDTQYF.

This clone was seen once. This sequence joins TRBV7-4 and TRBJ1-1, with no clear D. Trimming stripped 5 bases from V and 5 bases from J, with 12 bases between. Germline V lookup: CDR1 SGHVT, CDR2 SQSDAQ. CDR3 size: 13 residues. CDR3 region: CASSPTGGTEAFF. The CDR3 nucleotides read TGTGCCAGCAGCCCTACGGGCGGGACTGAAGCTTTCTTT. The entire variable domain, with the rest obtained from reference TRBV7-4 and TRBJ1-1, is as follows: GAGVSQSPRYKVAKRGRDVALRCDSISGHVTLYWYRQTLGQGSEVLTYSQSDAQRDKSGRPSGRFSAERPERSVSTLKIQRTEQGDSAVYLCASSPTGGTEAFFGQGTRLTVV.

The chain links TRBV11-1 to TRBJ2-3; 9 bases line up with TRBD2. The J segment lost 2 bases and the V segment lost 5 bases, leaving 8 bases of the junction unmatched. The CDR3 runs 16 residues. The V gene's germline CDR1 is SGHAT and CDR2 FQDESV (reference sequence). The CDR3 DNA reads as TGTGCCAGCAGCCCCATAGCGGGGGTGCTCACAGATACGCAGTATTTT. It encodes CASSPIAGVLTDTQYF.

The chain has TRBV6-2 or TRBV6-3 and TRBJ2-5, with D possibly matching TRBD2 (7 bases). The germline CDR1 and CDR2 sequences are MNHEY and SVGEGT. V was clipped by 2 bases and J by 5 bases, with 15 bases between them. This CDR3 contains 15 residues. The chain's CDR3 is CASSYRRGGGETQYF. CDR3 nucleotides: TGTGCCAGCAGTTACAGGAGGGGGGGCGGTGAGACCCAGTACTTC.